The sequence of this TCR beta chain was determined in a study of blood T cells in healthy people across ages. On this clonotype: What it binds is not known.

PCR was performed a second time for about 6 to 12 cycles using a sample-barcoded 5' primer and a J-beta primer mix. Via MiXCR, TCRdb re-called the 5' RACE reads, giving one row per CDR3 protein. The table has about 400,000 distinct CDR3 sequences, about 55% seen once; the top ten hold over 40%. Germline V gene data show CDR1 as MNHEY and CDR2 as SMNVEV (reference sequence). The CDR3 has 16 amino acids. V lost 2 bases and J 2 bases, leaving 16 bases between the germline ends. Study outcomes and limitations: A greater number of naive CD4+ cells and higher diversity distinguished long-lived donors from aged donors.

The source is a man in his sixties in good health. V gene TRBV27 combines with J gene TRBJ2-7; TRBD1 might be the D (6 bases). Sample: blood. The CDR3 DNA is TGTGCCAGCAGTTTACCGACAGGAAACGGTCCCTACGAGCAGTACTTC. Translating gives CASSLPTGNGPYEQYF.